The rows below give T cell receptor beta chains drawn from one sample of a study of graft-versus-host responses after intestinal transplantation. TCRdb's copy holds only in-frame clones and misses some; the assay was immunoSEQ multiplex PCR. The sample contains over 65,000 clones, around 92% of which appear only once. Sequences were derived from PBMCs, sampled 98 days after intestinal transplantation. The receptors come from a human patient who received an intestinal transplant, so some T cells may come from the graft donor. Both conserved end residues are part of each CDR3. Each record gives: D gene, J gene, V gene, CDR3 protein, CDR3 DNA. A D gene is named only where the DNA matches it firmly.

D gene: -
J gene: TRBJ2-5
V gene: TRBV5-4
CDR3 protein: CASSPGQGQETQYF
CDR3 DNA: TGTGCCAGCAGCCCGGGGCAGGGCCAAGAGACCCAGTACTTC

D gene: -
J gene: TRBJ2-3
V gene: TRBV19
CDR3 protein: CASSPTLGVGTDTQYF
CDR3 DNA: TGTGCCAGTAGTCCAACGCTGGGGGTAGGCACAGATACGCAGTATTTT

D gene: -
J gene: TRBJ1-2
V gene: TRBV4-1
CDR3 protein: CASSQGQNNLSGYTF
CDR3 DNA: TGCGCCAGCAGCCAAGGACAGAACAATCTCTCTGGCTACACCTTC

D gene: -
J gene: TRBJ1-2
V gene: TRBV6-5
CDR3 protein: CASSYTLLPYGYTF
CDR3 DNA: TGTGCCAGCAGTTACACCTTACTTCCTTATGGCTACACCTTC

D gene: -
J gene: TRBJ2-7
V gene: TRBV5-1
CDR3 protein: CASSKKMRPYEQYF
CDR3 DNA: TGCGCCAGCAGCAAAAAGATGAGACCCTACGAGCAGTACTTC

D gene: TRBD1
J gene: TRBJ2-5
V gene: TRBV5-1
CDR3 protein: CASTPWVTGGGETQYF
CDR3 DNA: TGCGCCAGCACCCCCTGGGTGACAGGGGGTGGGGAGACCCAGTACTTC

D gene: -
J gene: TRBJ2-5
V gene: TRBV5-1
CDR3 protein: CASSLALFETQYF
CDR3 DNA: TGCGCCAGCAGCTTGGCCCTGTTCGAGACCCAGTACTTC

D gene: -
J gene: TRBJ2-1
V gene: TRBV7-9
CDR3 protein: CASSGTNYNEQFF
CDR3 DNA: TGTGCCAGCAGCGGGACCAATTACAATGAGCAGTTCTTC

D gene: -
J gene: TRBJ1-1
V gene: TRBV5-5
CDR3 protein: CASSLSWSGNTEAFF
CDR3 DNA: TGTGCCAGCAGCTTGTCTTGGAGTGGGAACACTGAAGCTTTCTTT

D gene: TRBD1
J gene: TRBJ2-7
V gene: TRBV30
CDR3 protein: CAWKGQGVYEQYF
CDR3 DNA: TGTGCCTGGAAGGGACAGGGGGTCTACGAGCAGTACTTC

D gene: -
J gene: TRBJ1-1
V gene: TRBV2
CDR3 protein: CASSVGGAGAEAFF
CDR3 DNA: TGTGCCAGCAGTGTGGGAGGGGCGGGCGCTGAAGCTTTCTTT